What follows are 3 T cell receptor beta chains derived from one specimen sequenced in a study of T cell responses to AZD1222 COVID-19 vaccine. TCRdb's table, derived via immunoSEQ multiplex PCR, lists solely in-frame clones and lacks some. The sample consists of more than 80,000 clones, roughly 88% of them appearing once. Material: peripheral blood, obtained 28 days after the second AZD1222 dose. Receptors were obtained from an adult who received the AZD1222 COVID-19 vaccine.

CDR3 nucleotides: TGTGCCAGCAGCTTAGACGTGAACACTGAAGCTTTCTTT. Amino acid sequence: CASSLDVNTEAFF. The gene calls are TRBV7-2 and TRBJ1-1; no reliable D call. Germline V gene lookup returns CDR1 SGHTA and CDR2 FQGNSA. This CDR3 is built from 13 residues. V was trimmed by 1 base and J by 0 bases, leaving 3 bases between them. Full variable domain (rest looked up from reference TRBV7-2 and TRBJ1-1): GAGVSQSPSNKVTEKGKDVELRCDPISGHTALYWYRQSLGQGLEFLIYFQGNSAPDKSGLPSDRFSAERTGGSVSTLTIQRTQQEDSAVYLCASSLDVNTEAFFGQGTRLTVV.

The chain is built from TRBV6-4 and TRBJ1-5; unclear D gene. The CDR3 has 16 residues. With 3 bases removed from V and 0 bases from J, the gap between germline ends came to 12 bases. Germline V gene sequence: CDR1 MRHNA, CDR2 SNTAGT. The CDR3 reads CASSEWSTYSNQPQHF. CDR3 sequence (DNA): TGTGCCAGCAGTGAATGGTCAACTTATAGCAATCAGCCCCAGCATTTT.

This chain links TRBV5-1 with TRBJ2-1, with 15 bases that match TRBD2. CDR1 is SGHRS, CDR2 YFSETQ, per germline. V was pared by 0 bases and J by 2 bases, with 9 bases of the junction left unmatched. The CDR3 extends over 20 amino acids. Here the CDR3 DNA reads TGCGCCAGCAGCTTGGATATGAGGACTAGCGGGAGGGTTGCCTACAATGAGCAGTTCTTC. This gives the protein CASSLDMRTSGRVAYNEQFF.